These 30 T cell receptor beta chains were all obtained from the same sample, sequenced in a study of T cell changes during pregnancy in multiple sclerosis. Libraries were prepared by immunoSEQ multiplex PCR; TCRdb keeps only in-frame clonotypes and omits some of them. The data contain roughly 100,000 clones, about 89% of them singletons. The input for sequencing was peripheral blood, taken before pregnancy. Source of these receptors: a female donor with multiple sclerosis, enrolled in a pregnancy study.

This clone was detected once. The V call is TRBV6-5, the J call TRBJ2-2; D perhaps matches TRBD2 (5 bases). The V and J ends lost 5 bases and 3 bases respectively, with 7 bases between them. Germline values: CDR1 MNHEY, CDR2 SVGAGI. The CDR3 consists of 13 residues. For the CDR3, the DNA is TGTGCCAGCAGTGACGGGGACACCGGGGAGCTGTTTTTT. Its protein is CASSDGDTGELFF.

This sequence joins TRBV4-2 and TRBJ1-2; 8 bases align to TRBD1. CDR1 is LGHNA, CDR2 YNFKEQ, per germline. Germline trimming cut 0 bases from V and 4 bases from J; bases unmatched to any gene: 1. CDR3 length: 14 amino acids. The CDR3 loop reads CASSQEGQVYGYTF. In DNA form, the CDR3 reads TGTGCCAGCAGCCAAGAGGGACAGGTCTATGGCTACACCTTC.

The chain employs TRBV19 and TRBJ1-1; weak D call: TRBD1 (6 bases). CDR3 length: 18 amino acids. Germline assignment: CDR1 LNHDA and CDR2 SQIVND (reference sequence). Trimming took off 4 bases at V and 5 bases at J, with 26 bases between the two ends. The CDR3: CASSTGGRLAGFETEAFF. Written as DNA, the CDR3 is TGTGCCAGTAGTACGGGGGGCAGGCTGGCAGGATTCGAAACTGAAGCTTTCTTT. The whole variable domain, remainder taken from reference TRBV19 and TRBJ1-1, is DGGITQSPKYLFRKEGQNVTLSCEQNLNHDAMYWYRQDPGQGLRLIYYSQIVNDFQKGDIAEGYSVSREKKESFPLTVTSAQKNPTAFYLCASSTGGRLAGFETEAFFGQGTRLTVV.

The rearrangement uses TRBV2 and TRBJ2-7; 9 bases fit TRBD2. CDR1 and CDR2 (germline): SNHLY, FYNNEI. The CDR3 totals 15 residues. Unmatched junction bases numbered 8, after V lost 6 bases and J lost 2 bases. The CDR3 region is CASRVAGELTYEQYF. The DNA for the CDR3 is TGTGCCAGCAGAGTAGCGGGAGAATTAACCTACGAGCAGTACTTC.

This rearrangement joins TRBV27 to TRBJ2-1, with 7 bases aligning to TRBD1. The J segment lost 15 bases and the V segment lost 5 bases, leaving 10 bases of the junction unmatched. The CDR3 loop spans 12 amino acids. Germline V CDR1 and CDR2: MNHEY, SMNVEV (reference sequence). The CDR3 nucleotides read TGTGCCAGCAGTCCAGACAGGGCTGAACTGTTCTTC. It encodes CASSPDRAELFF.

This clone was seen a few times. The rearrangement joins TRBV21-1 to TRBJ1-6. TRBV21-1 is a pseudogene segment. The CDR3 is 14 residues long. CDR3 sequence: CASRTRGVYSPLHF. The DNA of the CDR3 is TGTGCCAGCAGAACACGGGGGGTGTATTCACCCCTCCACTTT.

The gene calls are TRBV2 and TRBJ2-1, with TRBD1 matching 10 bases. This CDR3 region has 14 residues. The junction had 6 bases not matched to a gene; V was cut back by 7 bases and J by 6 bases. CDR1 is SNHLY, CDR2 FYNNEI, per germline. This chain's CDR3 is CASTGQGTVNEQFF. CDR3 coding DNA: TGTGCCAGCACGGGACAGGGGACCGTCAATGAGCAGTTCTTC.

The V and J genes are TRBV27 and TRBJ2-5, with 10 bases aligning to TRBD2. Trimming took 6 bases from V and 5 from J; bases not matched to a gene: 9. CDR3 length: 15 amino acids. Germline CDR1 and CDR2: MNHEY and SMNVEV (reference sequence). In DNA, the CDR3 is TGTGCCAGCAGCCGCAGCGGGAGGGCCCGGGAGACCCAGTACTTC. Translated, it gives CASSRSGRARETQYF.

V is TRBV10-3 and J is TRBJ1-3; weak D call: TRBD1 (6 bases). This CDR3 has 15 amino acids. Germline loops: CDR1 ENHRY, CDR2 SYGVKD. Trimming stripped 3 bases from V and 2 bases from J, with 11 bases between. Here the CDR3 reads CAISDATGTGNTIYF. As DNA, the CDR3 is TGTGCCATCAGTGACGCCACAGGGACTGGAAACACCATATATTTT.

The V call is TRBV10-3, the J call TRBJ2-3, with D unresolved. Germline CDR1 and CDR2: ENHRY and SYGVKD. CDR3 length equals 18 residues. V was clipped by 3 bases and J by 0 bases, with 19 bases between them. This CDR3 reads CAISEDLRARTSTDTQYF. The CDR3, as DNA: TGTGCCATCAGTGAAGATTTGAGAGCTAGAACTAGCACAGATACGCAGTATTTT.

V is TRBV11-3 and J is TRBJ2-3; 8 nucleotides line up with TRBD1. CDR3 length equals 17 residues. J lost 2 bases, V lost 1 base, and 8 bases had no gene match. The germline V gene encodes CDR1 SGHNT and CDR2 YENEEA. CDR3 protein: CASSLVVGTGDTDTQYF. The CDR3 DNA is TGTGCCAGCAGCTTAGTAGTGGGGACAGGAGACACAGATACGCAGTATTTT. Combining the CDR3 with reference TRBV11-3 and TRBJ2-3 gives the whole variable domain EAGVVQSPRYKIIEKKQPVAFWCNPISGHNTLYWYLQNLGQGPELLIRYENEEAVDDSQLPKDRFSAERLKGVDSTLKIQPAELGDSAVYLCASSLVVGTGDTDTQYFGPGTRLTVL.

The V and J genes are TRBV7-6 and TRBJ1-4; 7 nucleotides line up with TRBD1. The CDR3 consists of 14 residues. Germline assignment: CDR1 SGHVS and CDR2 FNYEAQ. The V and J ends lost 5 bases and 8 bases, in that order; junction bases with no gene match: 8. In DNA form, the CDR3 reads TGTGCCAGCAGCCCGACAGGGCGGGAAGAAAAACTGTTTTTT. This sequence encodes CASSPTGREEKLFF.

The chain uses TRBV4-3 and TRBJ2-5; TRBD2 agrees at 8 bases. CDR3 size: 16 residues. V trimming: 1 base; J trimming: 2 bases; junction bases outside the gene matches: 6. Germline CDR1 reads LGHNA; CDR2 reads YSLEER. CDR3 nucleotide sequence: TGCGCCAGCAGCCAAGCAGCTACTAGCGGACAAGAGACCCAGTACTTC. Translated, it gives CASSQAATSGQETQYF.

CDR3 coding DNA: TGTGCCAGCAGTTACTCGTACGGGGGTCCCACTGAAGCTTTCTTT. Amino acid sequence: CASSYSYGGPTEAFF. The chain couples TRBV6-5 to TRBJ1-1, with a tentative D call TRBD1 (5 bases). V gave up 0 bases and J gave up 4 bases, with 12 bases separating them. The CDR3 extends over 15 amino acids. Looked up from germline, CDR1 is MNHEY and CDR2 is SVGAGI.

There are a few counts of this clone. This rearrangement joins TRBV5-6 to TRBJ1-2, with TRBD1 identical over 8 bases. The J segment lost 7 bases and the V segment lost 0 bases, leaving 8 bases of the junction unmatched. Germline V gene lookup returns CDR1 SGHDT and CDR2 YYEEEE. The CDR3 runs 15 residues. The CDR3 DNA is TGTGCCAGCAGCTTGGACCCAGGGGGCGCGTTTGGCTACACCTTC. Translating gives CASSLDPGGAFGYTF.

The rearrangement uses TRBV7-2 and TRBJ2-3; the match to TRBD2 covers 8 bases. Germline lookup yields CDR1 SGHTA and CDR2 FQGNSA. Unmatched junction bases numbered 1, after V lost 6 bases and J lost 5 bases. The CDR3 extends over 12 amino acids. The CDR3 sequence is CASSRGGDTQYF. CDR3 coding DNA: TGTGCCAGCAGTCGGGGGGGAGATACGCAGTATTTT.

Comments on this clone: Mismatch with germline at one junction end may stem from a read error. The sample holds other DNA sequences that translate to the same CDR3. The V gene is TRBV4-1, the J gene TRBJ2-3; TRBD1 aligns across 9 bases. This CDR3 is built from 15 residues. From germline, CDR1 is MGHRA and CDR2 YSYEKL. The CDR3 spells CASSQPGQGTDTQYF. The CDR3 DNA reads as TGCGCCAGTAGCCAACCGGGACAGGGTACAGATACGCAGTATTTT.

The table lists this clone with a count of one. V gene TRBV15 combines with J gene TRBJ1-1; D is perhaps TRBD1 (5 bases). The germline V gene has CDR1 LNHNV and CDR2 YYDKDF (reference sequence). CDR3 length equals 14 residues. V lost 1 base and J 3 bases, leaving 9 bases between the germline ends. The CDR3 spells CATSRGQLYTEAFF. The CDR3 DNA is TGTGCCACCAGCAGAGGACAGCTATACACTGAAGCTTTCTTT.

V is TRBV4-1 and J is TRBJ2-7, with 13 bases fitting TRBD2. CDR3 length: 16 amino acids. After removal of 5 bases from V and 6 bases from J, the junction contained 10 bases not matched to a gene. CDR1 and CDR2 from the germline V gene are MGHRA and YSYEKL. CDR3 loop: CASSTRTSGSLSEQYF. CDR3 DNA sequence: TGCGCCAGCAGCACTCGGACTAGCGGGAGTCTATCCGAGCAGTACTTC.

The rearrangement links TRBV14 to TRBJ1-1, with 7 bases that match TRBD1. Looked up from germline, CDR1 is SGHDN and CDR2 is FVKESK. V was clipped by 3 bases and J by 5 bases; unmatched bases: 6. The CDR3 runs to 14 residues. In DNA form, the CDR3 reads TGTGCCAGCAGCCAGGGGACAGTTCGAACTGAAGCTTTCTTT. As protein: CASSQGTVRTEAFF.

V and J are TRBV5-6 and TRBJ2-7, with TRBD1 matching over 8 bases. Trimming cost V 0 bases and J 7 bases; bases outside gene matches: 0. Germline loops: CDR1 SGHDT, CDR2 YYEEEE. The CDR3 runs to 12 residues. The CDR3 region is CASSLDRGEQYF. For the CDR3, the DNA is TGTGCCAGCAGCTTGGACAGGGGGGAGCAGTACTTC.

This clone was observed a single time. The chain is built from TRBV7-8 and TRBJ2-5, with 8 bases that match TRBD2. This CDR3 has 15 amino acids. The V and J ends lost 3 bases and 3 bases, in that order; junction bases with no gene match: 6. Germline CDR1 SGHVS, CDR2 FQNEAQ. CDR3 in DNA: TGTGCCAGCAGCTTCGGCAGGCGGGGGGAAGAGACCCAGTACTTC. Protein sequence: CASSFGRRGEETQYF.

The V gene is TRBV2, the J gene TRBJ2-1, with 8 bases identical to TRBD1. J was trimmed by 8 bases and V by 4 bases; bases with no gene match: 4. The CDR3 sequence is 13 residues long. In germline, CDR1 is SNHLY, CDR2 FYNNEI. CDR3 sequence: CASSATTGDEQFF. CDR3 bases: TGTGCCAGCAGTGCGACGACAGGGGATGAGCAGTTCTTC.

The rearrangement uses TRBV7-2 and TRBJ2-2; TRBD2 might be the D (5 bases). Germline assignment: CDR1 SGHTA and CDR2 FQGNSA. This CDR3 contains 14 residues. The V end was cut by 4 bases, the J end by 6 bases, with 12 bases between. CDR3 region: CASSSKLGPGELFF. In DNA, the CDR3 is TGTGCCAGCAGCTCCAAACTAGGACCCGGGGAGCTGTTTTTT.

Here the CDR3 reads CASSLGQGGPSGYTF. The DNA for the CDR3 is TGTGCCAGCAGCTTAGGGCAGGGAGGTCCCTCTGGCTACACCTTC. This rearrangement joins TRBV7-9 to TRBJ1-2; D may be TRBD1 (5 bases). In germline, CDR1 is SEHNR, CDR2 FQNEAQ (reference sequence). Trimming removed 1 base at V and 7 bases at J, with 16 bases between. The CDR3 runs to 15 residues.

The rearrangement joins TRBV5-1 to TRBJ2-7; 8 nucleotides line up with TRBD1. The germline V gene encodes CDR1 SGHRS and CDR2 YFSETQ. J was trimmed by 7 bases and V by 8 bases; bases with no gene match: 5. The CDR3 spans 11 residues. Here the CDR3 DNA reads TGCGCCAGTCAGGACAGGGATGAGCAGTACTTC. This sequence encodes CASQDRDEQYF.

The chain links TRBV5-1 to TRBJ2-1, with TRBD2 as a possible D gene (5 bases). Looked up from germline, CDR1 is SGHRS and CDR2 is YFSETQ. This CDR3 has 15 amino acids. The V gene lost 5 bases and the J gene lost 0 bases, with 12 bases spanning the gap. The CDR3, as DNA: TGCGCCAGCAGTTGGACTGAGAGCTCCTACAATGAGCAGTTCTTC. This codes for CASSWTESSYNEQFF.

The chain employs TRBV5-5 and TRBJ2-7; D unresolved. Trimming left V 3 bases short and J 4 bases short, with 8 bases between. Per the germline V gene, CDR1 is SGHKS and CDR2 is YYEKEE (reference sequence). There are 12 residues in the CDR3. In DNA form, the CDR3 reads TGTGCCAGCAGCTCGACTGGATACGAGCAGTACTTC. The encoded protein is CASSSTGYEQYF.

The chain carries TRBV10-3 and TRBJ2-5, with 12 bases fitting TRBD2. J lost 7 bases, V lost 6 bases, and 9 bases had no gene match. CDR3 length: 15 residues. Germline values: CDR1 ENHRY, CDR2 SYGVKD. The DNA of the CDR3 is TGTGCCATCAGAGAAGGACTAGCGGGATCGGTGACCCAGTACTTC. Translation gives CAIREGLAGSVTQYF.

The chain couples TRBV18 to TRBJ1-1; possibly TRBD1 for D (5 bases). Germline V gene sequence: CDR1 KGHSH, CDR2 LQKENI. Deletions cut 6 bases from V and 1 base from J, with 9 bases between. This CDR3 contains 13 residues. The CDR3 DNA reads TGTGCCAGCTCCGCACAGGAGAACACTGAAGCTTTCTTT. It is translated as CASSAQENTEAFF.